This is a list of T cell receptor beta chains from one sample in a study of T cells in Graves' hyperthyroidism and ophthalmopathy. One entry per CDR3 protein, called by TCRdb with MiXCR from the multiplex PCR reads. This table has around 400,000 distinct CDR3 sequences, approximately 14% appearing once. Material: blood. These receptors were taken from a woman between 18 and 30 years old with Graves' hyperthyroidism that later progressed to Graves' ophthalmopathy. The CDR3 runs from the conserved cysteine through the conserved F or W. D genes are given only for firm matches. Expanded clones get a size class; other rows say once, few or many, or leave the size out.

D gene	V gene	J gene	CDR3 length	clone size	CDR3 protein	CDR3 DNA
TRBD1	TRBV28	TRBJ2-7	18	many	CASSSGQGWVLISYEQYF	TGTGCCAGCAGTTCGGGACAGGGTTGGGTCTTAATCTCCTACGAGCAGTACTTC
-	TRBV7-3	TRBJ2-1	17	many	CASSPGSGSGTYNEQFF	TGTGCCAGCAGCCCAGGATCGGGTAGCGGAACCTACAATGAGCAGTTCTTC
-	TRBV5-6	TRBJ1-1	14	many	CASRPSLDSAEAFF	TGTGCCAGCAGGCCCTCCCTTGACAGCGCTGAAGCTTTCTTT
-	TRBV18	TRBJ1-1	16	-	CASSPPQTGGDTEAFF	TGTGCCAGCTCACCACCGCAGACAGGAGGGGACACTGAAGCTTTCTTT
-	TRBV20-1	TRBJ1-2	14	many	CSAKEGQANYGYTF	TGCAGTGCTAAAGAGGGGCAGGCGAACTATGGCTACACCTTC
TRBD2	TRBV28	TRBJ2-2	17	few	CASSPRLAGGVTGELFF	TGTGCCAGCAGTCCACGCCTAGCGGGAGGGGTCACCGGGGAGCTGTTTTTT
-	TRBV30	TRBJ2-5	11	many	CAWSVLETQYF	TGTGCCTGGAGTGTACTCGAGACCCAGTACTTC
TRBD2	TRBV18	TRBJ2-1	16	once	CASSSRDYLDYNEQFF	TGTGCCAGCAGCTCCCGGGACTATCTCGACTACAATGAGCAGTTCTTC
-	TRBV19	TRBJ1-3	15	-	CASSRTDLSGNTIYF	TGTGCCAGTAGCCGGACTGACCTCTCTGGAAACACCATATATTTT
-	TRBV19	TRBJ1-1	15	-	CASSHKVWPHTEAFF	TGTGCCAGTAGTCACAAGGTATGGCCTCACACTGAAGCTTTCTTT
TRBD1	TRBV6-2/TRBV6-3	TRBJ2-5	14	-	CASSFTGGRETQYF	TGTGCCAGCAGTTTTACAGGGGGCAGGGAGACCCAGTACTTC
-	TRBV15	TRBJ2-5	14	-	CATSRVTGQETQYF	TGTGCCACCAGCAGAGTGACAGGACAAGAGACCCAGTACTTC
-	TRBV9	TRBJ2-1	15	-	CASSAYSGSYNEQFF	TGTGCCAGCAGCGCATACTCAGGCTCCTACAATGAGCAGTTCTTC
TRBD1	TRBV6-2/TRBV6-3	TRBJ1-4	17	-	CASSRKTRGTGDEKLFF	TGTGCCAGCAGTCGAAAGACACGGGGGACAGGGGATGAAAAACTGTTTTTT
TRBD1	TRBV7-9	TRBJ1-2	16	-	CASSSLGQGANYGYTF	TGTGCCAGCAGCTCCCTCGGACAGGGGGCTAACTATGGCTACACCTTC
TRBD2	TRBV7-9	TRBJ2-5	16	-	CASSLMAGGSKETQYF	TGTGCCAGCAGCTTAATGGCGGGAGGGTCTAAAGAGACCCAGTACTTC
TRBD2	TRBV6-1	TRBJ2-7	16	-	CASSRLAGVGGDEQYF	TGTGCCAGCAGCAGACTAGCGGGAGTCGGTGGGGACGAGCAGTACTTC
-	TRBV7-2	TRBJ2-7	15	many	CASRITGTANNEQYF	TGTGCCAGCAGAATAACGGGGACGGCAAACAACGAGCAGTACTTC
-	TRBV10-3	TRBJ1-1	14	-	CAISRSGEGTEAFF	TGTGCCATCAGTAGATCAGGGGAGGGGACTGAAGCTTTCTTT
TRBD2	TRBV5-1	TRBJ2-7	14	many	CASSLAGGIYEQYF	TGCGCCAGCAGCTTGGCCGGGGGGATCTACGAGCAGTACTTC
-	TRBV20-1	TRBJ2-5	13	-	CSASSVARETQYF	TGCAGTGCTAGTTCGGTCGCCCGAGAGACCCAGTACTTC
-	TRBV29-1	TRBJ2-1	11	few	CSADKYNEQFF	TGCAGCGCTGACAAATACAATGAGCAGTTCTTC
TRBD2	TRBV7-3	TRBJ2-1	15	many	CASSLGLAAGDEQFF	TGTGCCAGCAGCCTAGGACTAGCGGCTGGCGATGAGCAGTTCTTC
-	TRBV13	TRBJ1-2	14	-	CASSAPGTAYGYTF	TGTGCCAGCAGCGCCCCCGGGACGGCGTATGGCTACACCTTC
TRBD2	TRBV20-1	TRBJ2-2	15	-	CSAKGRAGPGGELFF	TGCAGTGCTAAAGGGCGAGCGGGGCCCGGCGGGGAGCTGTTTTTT
TRBD1	TRBV28	TRBJ2-2	20	-	CASSLQRTSGTGIRTGELFF	TGTGCCAGCAGTTTACAGAGAACCTCTGGGACAGGGATTCGGACCGGGGAGCTGTTTTTT
TRBD2	TRBV7-2	TRBJ2-7	14	many	CASTYRTSGYEQYF	TGTGCCAGCACCTACCGGACTAGCGGCTACGAGCAGTACTTC
TRBD2	TRBV20-1	TRBJ2-7	18	-	CSASCRGISGRTPYEQYF	TGCAGTGCTAGTTGTCGGGGGATTAGCGGGAGAACTCCCTACGAGCAGTACTTC
-	TRBV4-1	TRBJ1-3	20	-	CASSQGIYHDSGSSGNTIYF	TGCGCCAGCAGCCAAGGTATCTACCATGACAGTGGAAGCTCTGGAAACACCATATATTTT
-	TRBV28	TRBJ2-1	15	many	CASYSARYSYNEQFF	TGTGCCAGCTATTCCGCCAGGTACTCCTACAATGAGCAGTTCTTC
TRBD2	TRBV4-1	TRBJ2-1	16	-	CASSRQLAGVYNEQFF	TGCGCCAGCAGCCGCCAACTAGCGGGAGTCTACAATGAGCAGTTCTTC
-	TRBV4-1	TRBJ1-3	13	few	CASSQGSGNTIYF	TGCGCCAGCAGCCAAGGAAGTGGAAACACCATATATTTT
TRBD2	TRBV2	TRBJ2-2	16	-	CASSEEGGRNTGELFF	TGTGCCAGCAGTGAGGAGGGAGGGAGGAACACCGGGGAGCTGTTTTTT
TRBD1	TRBV20-1	TRBJ1-5	14	few	CSATGQGGGQPQHF	TGCAGTGCTACGGGACAGGGGGGGGGCCAGCCCCAGCATTTT
TRBD2	TRBV7-9	TRBJ2-7	14	many	CASSPPTSKDEQYF	TGTGCCAGCAGCCCACCGACTAGCAAGGACGAGCAGTACTTC
-	TRBV7-9	TRBJ2-3	15	few	CASSPRAGTTDTQYF	TGTGCCAGCAGCCCTCGAGCGGGCACCACAGATACGCAGTATTTT
TRBD1	TRBV29-1	TRBJ2-7	13	many	CSVQGQGTYEQYF	TGCAGCGTCCAGGGACAGGGGACCTACGAGCAGTACTTC
-	TRBV5-1	TRBJ2-2	14	-	CASSPNPHTGELFF	TGCGCCAGCAGCCCAAATCCCCACACCGGGGAGCTGTTTTTT
TRBD1	TRBV3-1	TRBJ1-5	14	many	CASSPTGNNQPQHF	TGTGCCAGCAGCCCGACAGGGAATAATCAGCCCCAGCATTTT
-	TRBV11-2	TRBJ1-6	13	-	CVSSLGERSPLHF	TGTGTCAGCAGTTTAGGGGAACGGTCACCCCTCCACTTT
TRBD2	TRBV6-1	TRBJ2-1	17	few	CASSEAFAGGPYNEQFF	TGTGCCAGCAGTGAAGCCTTCGCGGGAGGGCCCTACAATGAGCAGTTCTTC
-	TRBV20-1	TRBJ2-5	12	few	CSASGSSETQYF	TGCAGTGCTAGTGGGTCATCAGAGACCCAGTACTTC
TRBD2	TRBV3-1	TRBJ2-1	15	many	CASSPWTRVENEQFF	TGTGCCAGCAGCCCCTGGACTAGGGTAGAGAATGAGCAGTTCTTC
TRBD1	TRBV12-3/TRBV12-4	TRBJ1-1	14	many	CASRGQGVITEAFF	TGTGCCAGCAGGGGACAGGGGGTGATAACTGAAGCTTTCTTT
-	TRBV28	TRBJ1-6	15	-	CASSSHRPYNSPLHF	TGTGCCAGCAGTTCCCACCGCCCATATAATTCACCCCTCCACTTT
-	TRBV7-9	TRBJ2-2	15	-	CASSAAWGQAGELFF	TGTGCCAGCAGCGCGGCATGGGGGCAGGCCGGGGAGCTGTTTTTT
-	TRBV18	TRBJ2-7	13	many	CASSPDSFYEQYF	TGTGCCAGCTCACCGGACAGTTTTTACGAGCAGTACTTC
-	TRBV12-3/TRBV12-4	TRBJ1-1	14	-	CASSPAQMNTEAFF	TGTGCCAGCAGCCCTGCACAGATGAACACTGAAGCTTTCTTT